The 15 T cell receptor beta chains below were found in one sample sequenced in a study of glioma-infiltrating T cells. Amplification of TCR alpha and beta CDR3 regions from RNA used iRepertoire nested multiplex PCR. TCRdb used MiXCR to reprocess the multiplex PCR reads, holding one entry per CDR3 protein. The table records 100,000 to 150,000 distinct CDR3 sequences, approximately 25% of them present only once. Sequenced: glioma tissue, nonneoplastic brain tissue, or PBMCs (not recorded which). The receptors come from a human donor with low-grade glioma or glioblastoma, undergoing nonglioma brain surgery, or in good health (not recorded which).

This clonotype was counted ten times or more. V and J are TRBV7-8 and TRBJ2-7, with 12 bases aligning to TRBD2. The CDR3 length is 17 residues. V shed 3 bases, J shed 0 bases, and the junction held 6 bases outside the gene matches. Germline assignment: CDR1 SGHVS and CDR2 FQNEAQ. CDR3 residues: CASSFRLAGARSYEQYF. CDR3 DNA sequence: TGTGCCAGCAGCTTCAGACTAGCGGGAGCCCGCTCCTACGAGCAGTACTTC.

This clonotype has just a few counts. The chain is built from TRBV29-1 and TRBJ2-1; 9 bases are a match to TRBD2. V was pared by 7 bases and J by 7 bases, with 11 bases of the junction left unmatched. The CDR3 is 14 amino acids. Looked up from germline, CDR1 is SQVTM and CDR2 is ANQGSEA. CDR3 protein: CSALPGLAGNEQFF. CDR3 in DNA: TGCAGCGCCCTCCCGGGACTAGCAGGTAATGAGCAGTTCTTC.

This clonotype was detected only a few times. V gene TRBV5-1 combines with J gene TRBJ1-2; no definite D call. Germline V gene data show CDR1 as SGHRS and CDR2 as YFSETQ. V shed 4 bases and J shed 8 bases, with 18 bases lying between them. The CDR3 sequence is 14 residues long. The CDR3 region is CASSVDGWGDGYTF. The CDR3 DNA follows: TGCGCCAGCAGCGTGGATGGATGGGGAGACGGCTACACCTTC.

This clonotype was observed many times. V is TRBV7-2 and J is TRBJ2-7; TRBD2 matches 8 bases. The CDR3 is 16 amino acids. V trimming: 2 bases; J trimming: 2 bases; junction bases outside the gene matches: 8. CDR1 SGHTA and CDR2 FQGNSA come from the germline V gene. The CDR3 DNA reads as TGTGCCAGCAGCTTAAAGAGCGGGAGACCGACCTACGAGCAGTACTTC. This sequence encodes CASSLKSGRPTYEQYF.

This clonotype was counted many times. The gene calls are TRBV19 and TRBJ2-1; D is ambiguous. CDR1 is LNHDA and CDR2 is SQIVND in the germline V gene (reference sequence). V was shortened by 4 bases and J by 8 bases, with 27 bases between the two germline ends. The CDR3 totals 18 residues. The CDR3: CASSTTLYRHGDGDEQFF. As DNA, the CDR3 is TGTGCCAGTAGTACCACCCTTTACCGCCATGGGGATGGGGATGAGCAGTTCTTC.

This clonotype has a count of ten or more. The chain uses TRBV11-2 and TRBJ2-3; tentatively, D is TRBD2 (5 bases). The germline CDR1 and CDR2 sequences are SGHAT and FQNNGV. The V end was cut by 0 bases, the J end by 14 bases, with 18 bases between. There are 14 residues in the CDR3. DNA of the CDR3: TGTGCCAGCAGCTTAGAAGGTTTCTCCCACGGGGTGTATTTT. Its protein product is CASSLEGFSHGVYF.

This clonotype was seen a few times. The J gene is TRBJ1-2, the V gene TRBV13, with D possibly TRBD1 on 6 matching bases. CDR1 is PRHDT and CDR2 is FYEKMQ in the germline V gene (reference sequence). CDR3 length: 14 residues. The V end lost 3 bases, the J end lost 5 bases, and 13 bases lay between the germline ends. The CDR3 loop reads CASSFSGTRYGYTF. CDR3 coding DNA: TGTGCCAGCAGCTTCTCCGGGACAAGATATGGCTACACCTTC.

In this sample, this clonotype turned up many times. This chain links TRBV7-8 with TRBJ2-7, with 9 positions matching TRBD2. Looked up from germline, CDR1 is SGHVS and CDR2 is FQNEAQ. V lost 3 bases and J lost 0; bases outside the gene matches: 3. This CDR3 contains 15 residues. This CDR3 is CASSFQREASYEQYF. CDR3 nucleotides: TGTGCCAGCAGCTTCCAGCGGGAGGCCTCCTACGAGCAGTACTTC.

This clonotype was counted a few times. With a much larger clone just one base away, this may be a read error. This chain connects TRBV20-1 to TRBJ2-3; D not resolved. Germline V gives CDR1 DFQATT, CDR2 SNEGSKA (reference sequence). V lost 5 bases to trimming and J lost 3 bases, with 18 bases between them. The CDR3 has 15 amino acids. For the CDR3, the DNA is TGCAGTGCTCCGGCAGGCAGCCCTGATACAGATACGCAGTATTTT. Translation gives CSAPAGSPDTDTQYF.

This clonotype was seen a handful of times. A much larger clone lies one base from this, so it may be a read error. The chain recombines TRBV28 with TRBJ2-7; D possibly corresponds to TRBD1 (5 bases). The CDR3 extends over 13 amino acids. The germline V gene encodes CDR1 MDHEN and CDR2 SYDVKM. With 5 bases removed from V and 5 bases from J, the gap between germline ends came to 13 bases. CDR3 nucleotide sequence: TGTGCCAGCAGTCCCACCTCCAGGGACGAGCAGTACTTC. As protein: CASSPTSRDEQYF. Combining the CDR3 with reference TRBV28 and TRBJ2-7 gives the whole variable domain DVKVTQSSRYLVKRTGEKVFLECVQDMDHENMFWYRQDPGLGLRLIYFSYDVKMKEKGDIPEGYSVSREKKERFSLILESASTNQTSMYLCASSPTSRDEQYFGPGTRLTVT.

V usage is TRBV9 and J usage is TRBJ1-1; a weak D match, TRBD1 (5 bases). The CDR3 loop spans 13 amino acids. V shed 0 bases and J shed 3 bases, with 6 bases lying between them. CDR1 and CDR2 (germline): SGDLS, YYNGEE. DNA of the CDR3: TGTGCCAGCAGCGTAGCACAGGACACTGAAGCTTTCTTT. Protein product: CASSVAQDTEAFF. Full variable domain (missing parts from reference TRBV9 and TRBJ1-1): DSGVTQTPKHLITATGQRVTLRCSPRSGDLSVYWYQQSLDQGLQFLIQYYNGEERAKGNILERFSAQQFPDLHSELNLSSLELGDSALYFCASSVAQDTEAFFGQGTRLTVV.

The V gene is TRBV10-3, the J gene TRBJ2-7; D is perhaps TRBD2 (5 bases). Germline V lookup: CDR1 ENHRY, CDR2 SYGVKD. V lost 8 bases and J 4 bases, leaving 9 bases between the germline ends. The CDR3 has 11 residues. The DNA of the CDR3 is TGTGCCATCCGGACTGATTACGAGCAGTACTTC. Translation gives CAIRTDYEQYF.

There are many counts of this clonotype. The rearrangement joins TRBV7-2 to TRBJ2-5, with D possibly matching TRBD2 (5 bases). V dropped 4 bases and J dropped 2 bases, with 14 bases sitting between them. Looked up from germline, CDR1 is SGHTA and CDR2 is FQGNSA. The CDR3 is 15 residues long. The CDR3 DNA sequence: TGTGCCAGCAGCTCAATTTGGCGGGCGCAAGAGACCCAGTACTTC. Translation: CASSSIWRAQETQYF.

In its sample, this clonotype was seen many times. The rearrangement joins TRBV6-1 to TRBJ2-3; TRBD1 matches 7 bases. After removal of 9 bases from V and 4 bases from J, the junction contained 4 bases not matched to a gene. Looked up from germline, CDR1 is MNHNS and CDR2 is SASEGT. The CDR3 contains 12 residues. The CDR3 DNA follows: TGTGCCAGTGGTACAGGGGCAGATACGCAGTATTTT. This gives the protein CASGTGADTQYF.

The table lists this clonotype with many counts. The chain is built from TRBV6-1 and TRBJ2-1; 8 bases are shared with TRBD1. The CDR3 spans 16 residues. V dropped 7 bases and J dropped 5; count of bases not matched to a gene: 13. CDR1 MNHNS and CDR2 SASEGT come from the germline V gene. In nucleotides, the CDR3 is TGTGCCAGCACCCCGGAAGGACAGGGACCCAACAATGAGCAGTTCTTC. This sequence encodes CASTPEGQGPNNEQFF.